The 2 T cell receptor beta chains below all came from one sample that was sequenced in a study of blood T cell repertoires in COVID-19. Measured with immunoSEQ multiplex PCR; TCRdb has only the in-frame clones, and not every one. This table has about 180,000 clones, roughly 80% appearing once. The sequencing input was PBMCs or T cells enriched from blood (not recorded which). Source of these receptors: a woman between 45 and 60 years old who had recovered from COVID-19.

The chain uses TRBV13 and TRBJ2-5; 7 bases match TRBD1. Germline assignment: CDR1 PRHDT and CDR2 FYEKMQ (reference sequence). The V and J ends lost 1 base and 1 base, in that order; junction bases with no gene match: 15. The CDR3 runs 19 residues. CDR3 residues: CASSLVGWQGDILQETQYF. CDR3 sequence (DNA): TGTGCCAGCAGCTTAGTCGGGTGGCAGGGGGATATTCTCCAAGAGACCCAGTACTTC.

The J gene is TRBJ1-1, the V gene TRBV20-1; maybe TRBD1 (5 bases). V was pared by 3 bases and J by 0 bases, with 11 bases between. Germline CDR1 and CDR2: DFQATT and SNEGSKA (reference sequence). The CDR3 extends over 14 amino acids. CDR3: CSASQGAMNTEAFF. The CDR3 DNA is TGCAGTGCTAGTCAGGGTGCAATGAACACTGAAGCTTTCTTT.